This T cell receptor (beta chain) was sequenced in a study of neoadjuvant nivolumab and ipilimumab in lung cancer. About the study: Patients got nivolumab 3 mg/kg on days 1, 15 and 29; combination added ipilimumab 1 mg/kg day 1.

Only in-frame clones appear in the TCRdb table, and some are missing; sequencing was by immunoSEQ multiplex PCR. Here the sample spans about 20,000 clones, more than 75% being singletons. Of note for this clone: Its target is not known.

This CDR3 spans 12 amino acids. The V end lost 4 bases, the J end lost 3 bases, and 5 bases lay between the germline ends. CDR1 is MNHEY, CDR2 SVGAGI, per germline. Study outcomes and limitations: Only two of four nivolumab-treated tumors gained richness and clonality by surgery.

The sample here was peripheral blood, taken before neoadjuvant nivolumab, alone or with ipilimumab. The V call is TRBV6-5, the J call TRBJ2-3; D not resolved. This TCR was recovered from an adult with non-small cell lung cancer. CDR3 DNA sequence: TGTGCCAGCAGTTCCGGAACAGATACGCAGTATTTT. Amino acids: CASSSGTDTQYF.